This T cell receptor beta chain was identified during a study of CD8 T cells in Susac syndrome. From germline, CDR1 is SNHLY and CDR2 FYNNEI. CDR3 length equals 14 residues. V lost 2 bases and J 2 bases, leaving 8 bases between the germline ends. It was with random hexamers that 0.5 to 1 ug RNA was reverse transcribed. Amplification of the TCR beta CDR3 was carried out by immunoSEQ multiplex PCR, which spanned a total of 54 Vbeta and 13 Jbeta segments. TCRdb re-analysed the immunoSEQ multiplex PCR reads in MiXCR, keeping a single row per CDR3 protein. Of over 100,000 distinct CDR3 sequences in the sample, roughly 95% were seen once. Blood CD8+ and CD4+ T cells underwent high-throughput TCR beta sequencing. CD8+ and CD4+ T cells were negatively isolated; TEMRA cells were FACS-enriched.

Sequencing input: CD4+ T cells from PBMCs. This clonotype was sampled from a human donor with Susac syndrome. The chain uses TRBV2 and TRBJ2-3; D remains unclear. The chain's CDR3 is CASSELVDTDTQYF. The CDR3 DNA reads TGTGCCAGCAGTGAACTCGTCGACACAGATACGCAGTATTTT.